The sample holds one count of the clone carrying this TCR beta chain. Its antigen remains unidentified. TCRdb's copy holds only in-frame clones and misses some; the assay was immunoSEQ multiplex PCR. The sample lists some 130,000 clones, approximately 88% seen once, with about 6% in the top ten. This entry comes from a study of T cell responses to AZD1222 COVID-19 vaccine. Overall study: Pooling covered second doses at about 4 or about 12 weeks.

The V gene's germline CDR1 is SGHAT and CDR2 FQNNGV. The V and J ends lost 1 base and 5 bases, in that order; junction bases with no gene match: 9. The length of the CDR3 is 16 residues. General study results and limits: Donors, mostly white British, included more females; clonal diversity was possibly underestimated. The reported proportion of spike-specific TCRs targeting unmutated variant regions was nearly half. Baseline seropositivity occurred in only a handful of AZD1222 recipients.

The chain couples TRBV11-2 to TRBJ2-5; 8 nucleotides line up with TRBD1. The input for sequencing was peripheral blood, taken on day 0 of AZD1222 vaccination. The origin of this receptor is an adult in good health. DNA for the CDR3: TGTGCCAGCAGCTTAGCGCGGGGAGACAGGGGTGAGACCCAGTACTTC. Protein: CASSLARGDRGETQYF.